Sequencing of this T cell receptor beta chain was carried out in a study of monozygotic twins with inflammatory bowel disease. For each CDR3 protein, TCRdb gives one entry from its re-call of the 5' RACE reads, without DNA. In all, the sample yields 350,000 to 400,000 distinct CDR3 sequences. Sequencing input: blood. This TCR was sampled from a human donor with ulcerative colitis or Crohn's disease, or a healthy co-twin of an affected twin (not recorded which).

CDR3 loop: CASSEARGGLYGYTF. This sequence joins TRBV2 and TRBJ1-2; the D call from TCRdb, TRBD1, cannot be confirmed without DNA. CDR1 SNHLY and CDR2 FYNNEI come from the germline V gene. The CDR3 has 15 residues.